This T cell receptor beta chain was retrieved from a study of blood T cell repertoires in COVID-19. This table comes from immunoSEQ multiplex PCR, and its TCRdb copy is limited to in-frame clones, with some not included. The table shows around 300,000 clones, with around 89% occurring only once. The CDR3 runs to 14 residues. Germline V CDR1 and CDR2: MNHNY, SVGAGI (reference sequence). V lost 8 bases and J 4 bases, leaving 17 bases between the germline ends. The sequence derives from a woman aged 60-75 years in a cohort exposed to, infected with or recovered from COVID-19 (not recorded which). The chain recombines TRBV6-6 with TRBJ1-2, with D possibly matching TRBD1 (6 bases). The sample was PBMCs or T cells enriched from blood (not recorded which). The CDR3 loop is CASLDRGAGYGYTF. The CDR3 nucleotides read TGTGCCAGCCTAGATCGGGGGGCCGGCTATGGCTACACCTTC.